The T cell receptor beta chain under discussion was sequenced for a study of T-cell reconstitution after alpha-beta-depleted transplantation in children. This CDR3 region has 12 residues. Losses at the gene ends were 10 bases for V and 1 base for J; bases not matched to a gene: 2. Germline lookup yields CDR1 MNHEY and CDR2 SVGAGI. During its preparation, the TCRbeta library received unique molecular identifiers. Using its own MiXCR run on the PCR reads, TCRdb lists one record per CDR3 protein. The sample has fewer than 350,000 distinct CDR3 sequences, over 9% seen once; the top ten hold just under 7.5%.

The TCR was taken from a boy younger than two with acute myeloid leukemia, due to receive a stem cell transplant. This specimen consisted of PBMCs, obtained before TCRalphabeta/CD19-depleted stem cell transplant. V usage is TRBV6-5 and J usage is TRBJ2-7; TRBD1 matches 9 bases. The CDR3, as DNA: TGTGCCACGGGACAGGGTTCCTACGAGCAGTACTTC. It is translated as CATGQGSYEQYF.